This record concerns one T cell receptor (beta chain) sequence. Its antigen remains undetermined. Nothing much larger sits one base from this clone, and base qualities are not available. Libraries were built with PCR. Sequencing was performed on an Illumina HiSeq 2500. To reduce PCR and sequencing biases, unique molecular identifiers were built into the TCR beta cDNA libraries. About 0.5 million cDNA molecules were obtained for every 1 to 10 million input T cells, so each molecule roughly corresponded to one T cell. Patient libraries were prepared and sequenced with the same protocol used for the earlier healthy control dataset. Samples belonging to the same batch were prepared together, multiplexed and sequenced on a shared HiSeq lane. As for the original processing: Raw barcoded reads were processed with MIGEC, discarding single-read molecular identifier groups before consensus assembly and CDR3 extraction. VDJtools was used for post-analysis of the clonotype tables, with diversity normalized by down-sampling every dataset to the smallest sample size. To correct batch-related cross-sample contamination, repertoire overlap clustering matched CDR3 amino acid sequences but not nucleotide sequences. TCRdb redid the processing of the public reads, applying fastp at Q25 and MiXCR, and retained in-frame beta chains. Rows with a matching CDR3 protein are joined into one entry that keeps the most common DNA and genes. TCRdb's processing, not the authors' own work, is the source of the V and J calls. This sample gives 750,000 to 950,000 distinct CDR3 sequences in total; just over 45% of them show up just once. In total, the top ten clones hold 4.9% of the sample.

The data are from a study of post-analysis software for immune sequencing data (dated by TCRdb to the mid-2010s). With regard to the full study: Relapsing-remitting, secondary progressive and progressive-relapsing multiple sclerosis were recorded as disease courses, and subtype annotation was lacking for some patients. The multiple sclerosis patient repertoires were compared with about a dozen previously published healthy control repertoires from donors aged about 6 to 26 years. A subset of samples was prepared in parallel using single-end sample barcoding, then pooled and co-amplified after Illumina adapter ligation.

Beyond this particular receptor, the publication reports: Multiple sclerosis patients had significantly lower normalized Chao1 diversity than controls, a result that suggests substantial peripheral T-cell clonal expansion. Patients showed significantly higher frequencies than controls for roughly five TRBV segments, among them TRBV5-6, TRBV5-1 and TRBV20-1. The multiple sclerosis patient group was slightly younger than the control group. Strong co-clustering of samples prepared in the same batch was shown by direct clustering with F measure, prompting a batch-effect correction.

To demonstrate the VDJtools post-analysis software, TCR beta repertoires were profiled from the peripheral blood of 10 to 15 young patients with multiple sclerosis. The multiple sclerosis patients were children and adolescents between about 6 and 15 years of age. Its CDR3 holds 15 amino acids, cysteine through phenylalanine. Only CDR3 DNA is held: 45 bases, read in frame from base 1. V drops 2 bases and J drops 6 bases, leaving 18 bases in between. The germline V gene encodes CDR1 DFQATT and CDR2 SNEGSKA (reference sequence). This clonotype was sampled from a girl aged 10 to 17 with multiple sclerosis. The chain is assembled from TRBV20-1 and TRBJ2-3, with no reliable assignment of the D segment. The sample consisted of blood. The base sequence is TGCAGTGCTAGACCCCTCGCCGGCGCATGGGATACGCAGTATTTT. This is translated as CSARPLAGAWDTQYF.